This TCR beta chain was recovered during a study of PD-1 blockade in classical Hodgkin lymphoma. About this clone: Its antigen remains unknown.

Brentuximab vedotin exposure varied among the patients, all of whom had relapsed after autologous stem cell transplantation. Investigators isolated CD4+ T cells from thawed PBMCs through magnetic negative selection. TCRdb keeps only in-frame clones here, not all; method: immunoSEQ multiplex PCR. The sample has about 35,000 clones, around 90% seen once. The V segment lost 6 bases and the J segment 11 bases; nucleotides outside the gene matches: 16. Germline loops: CDR1 SQVTM, CDR2 ANQGSEA. The CDR3 length is 13 residues. Study conclusions and caveats: In CD4+ cells, TCR diversity went up significantly by C4D1, but in CD8+ cells it did not.

The TCR originated in a human donor with classical Hodgkin lymphoma. V and J are TRBV29-1 and TRBJ2-7; 7 bases align to TRBD1. The sequenced sample was CD4+ T cells from blood, obtained at baseline. The CDR3 is CSVLGQRSLREYF. The CDR3 nucleotides are TGCAGCGTCCTGGGACAGCGTTCCCTCCGAGAGTACTTC.